The 20 T cell receptor beta chains below all came from one sample that was sequenced in a study of T cell responses to AZD1222 COVID-19 vaccine. Clones were read by immunoSEQ multiplex PCR, and TCRdb kept only the in-frame ones, dropping some. This table has 100,000 to 150,000 clones, about 89% appearing once. This specimen consisted of peripheral blood, obtained on day 0 of AZD1222 vaccination. These receptors came from an adult in good health.

The J gene is TRBJ2-1, the V gene TRBV25-1; D not resolved. Germline lookup yields CDR1 MGHDK and CDR2 SYGVNS. Trimming removed 8 bases from V and 12 bases from J, with 14 bases in between. The CDR3 runs 11 residues. This CDR3 reads CASRYGLRQFF. The CDR3 DNA reads TGTGCCAGCCGTTACGGGCTACGGCAGTTCTTC.

The V and J genes are TRBV19 and TRBJ2-7; D perhaps matches TRBD1 (6 bases). Germline loops: CDR1 LNHDA, CDR2 SQIVND (reference sequence). The length of the CDR3 is 12 residues. Trimming cost V 6 bases and J 4 bases, with 10 bases left between them. The chain's CDR3 is CASRNRDYEQYF. As DNA, the CDR3 is TGTGCCAGTAGGAACAGGGATTACGAGCAGTACTTC.

The chain combines TRBV27 with TRBJ1-2; 9 bases fit TRBD1. V lost 7 bases to trimming and J lost 4 bases; unmatched junction nucleotides: 10. The CDR3 covers 15 residues. Germline CDR1 and CDR2: MNHEY and SMNVEV (reference sequence). CDR3 nucleotides: TGTGCCAGCACTCTATCCCCGACAGGGGGCTATGGCTACACCTTC. This codes for CASTLSPTGGYGYTF.

V gene TRBV12-3 or TRBV12-4 combines with J gene TRBJ1-1; the D gene is possibly TRBD1 (6 bases). With 6 bases removed from V and 5 bases from J, the gap between germline ends came to 13 bases. The CDR3 is 13 amino acids. CDR3 protein: CASSLTQGTEAFF. DNA for the CDR3: TGTGCCAGCAGCCTCACTCAGGGGACTGAAGCTTTCTTT.

V and J are TRBV7-3 and TRBJ2-2; 8 nucleotides agree with TRBD2. The CDR3 totals 16 residues. With V trimmed by 1 base and J by 4 bases, 5 bases remained unmatched. CDR1 and CDR2 (germline): SGHTA, FQGTGA. The CDR3 loop reads CASSLKAGGPTGELFF. CDR3 DNA: TGTGCCAGCAGCTTAAAGGCGGGAGGTCCCACCGGGGAGCTGTTTTTT.

A single count supports this clone. The rearrangement uses TRBV4-1 and TRBJ1-4; no clear D. The germline CDR1 and CDR2 sequences are MGHRA and YSYEKL. This CDR3 is 14 amino acids long. V lost 0 bases, J lost 14 bases, and 16 bases lay in between. The chain's CDR3 is CASSQELVNLRLFF. The CDR3 nucleotides are TGCGCCAGCAGCCAAGAGTTGGTCAACTTGAGGCTGTTTTTT.

The chain links TRBV7-6 to TRBJ1-1, with TRBD1 matching 9 bases. Germline lookup yields CDR1 SGHVS and CDR2 FNYEAQ. V lost 4 bases and J lost 0; bases outside the gene matches: 3. This CDR3 has 15 residues. The chain's CDR3 is CASSSTGGLNTEAFF. The CDR3 coding sequence is TGTGCCAGCAGCTCTACAGGGGGCTTGAACACTGAAGCTTTCTTT.

J is TRBJ2-2 and V is TRBV5-1, with D possibly called TRBD1 or TRBD2 (5 bases each). Germline-derived CDR1 and CDR2 are SGHRS and YFSETQ. The CDR3 spans 15 residues. Trimming removed 0 bases from V and 7 bases from J, with 13 bases in between. The CDR3 is CASSLAGQGVGELFF. The CDR3 DNA is TGCGCCAGCAGCTTGGCTGGGCAGGGAGTCGGGGAGCTGTTTTTT.

This chain connects TRBV2 to TRBJ1-3; the D gene is possibly TRBD1 (5 bases). Germline V gene sequence: CDR1 SNHLY, CDR2 FYNNEI. The CDR3 has 18 residues. The germline V and J ends were trimmed by 1 base and 0 bases, with 16 bases remaining between them. CDR3 region: CASSEGGGTIHSGNTIYF. The CDR3 DNA follows: TGTGCCAGCAGTGAAGGGGGCGGGACGATACACTCTGGAAACACCATATATTTT.

In its sample, this clone was seen once. The gene calls are TRBV27 and TRBJ1-1; the D is unclear. V gave up 5 bases and J gave up 4 bases, with 14 bases separating them. Germline values: CDR1 MNHEY, CDR2 SMNVEV (reference sequence). This CDR3 contains 14 residues. The CDR3, as DNA: TGTGCCAGCAGTCCCCGAGACTTGGGCACTGAAGCTTTCTTT. It specifies CASSPRDLGTEAFF.

This clone has only one observation. The chain is built from TRBV7-9 and TRBJ2-5; TRBD1 is a possible D gene (6 bases). The V gene lost 2 bases and the J gene lost 5 bases, with 15 bases spanning the gap. The CDR3 consists of 15 residues. Germline CDR1 is SEHNR and CDR2 is FQNEAQ (reference sequence). The CDR3 is CASSLRRGSRETQYF. The CDR3, as DNA: TGTGCCAGCAGCTTACGTAGGGGGTCGAGGGAGACCCAGTACTTC.

The rearrangement uses TRBV5-1 and TRBJ1-2; perhaps TRBD1 as D (5 bases). Germline loops: CDR1 SGHRS, CDR2 YFSETQ. Trimming took 4 bases from V and 3 from J, leaving 19 bases between them. The CDR3 totals 16 residues. CDR3 sequence reads: CASSPLGFGGDYGYTF. CDR3 nucleotides: TGCGCCAGCAGCCCTCTGGGCTTTGGGGGGGACTATGGCTACACCTTC.

V is TRBV5-1 and J is TRBJ1-1; tentative D call: TRBD1 (5 bases). In germline, CDR1 is SGHRS, CDR2 YFSETQ. This CDR3 spans 12 amino acids. Trimming removed 5 bases at V and 6 bases at J, with 11 bases between. CDR3 sequence (DNA): TGCGCCAGCAGGCAGGGAGGTTCTGAAGCTTTCTTT. Its protein product is CASRQGGSEAFF.

V is TRBV24-1 and J is TRBJ1-4; 9 nucleotides align to TRBD1. The germline V gene has CDR1 KGHDR and CDR2 SFDVKD. V shed 5 bases and J 0 bases; nucleotides not matched to a gene: 9. The CDR3 runs to 18 residues. CDR3 residues: CATSVRDRDRATNEKLFF. The CDR3 DNA reads as TGTGCCACCAGTGTTAGGGACAGGGATCGCGCAACTAATGAAAAACTGTTTTTT.

V is TRBV27 and J is TRBJ1-5; 8 bases map to TRBD1. V gave up 10 bases and J gave up 1 base; unmatched junction bases: 9. CDR1 and CDR2 from the germline V gene are MNHEY and SMNVEV (reference sequence). The CDR3 consists of 15 residues. Here the CDR3 DNA reads TGTGCCACCCGACAGGGGACCATGAGCAATCAGCCCCAGCATTTT. Its protein is CATRQGTMSNQPQHF.

This clone came up once. This chain links TRBV12-5 with TRBJ1-5; no reliable D call. Germline V lookup: CDR1 LGHNT, CDR2 FRNRAP. This CDR3 is built from 12 residues. Trimming removed 4 bases from V and 8 bases from J, with 9 bases in between. The CDR3 DNA reads as TGTGCTAGTGGTTCCGGTCGGGAGCCCCAGCATTTT. It encodes CASGSGREPQHF.

The V and J genes are TRBV7-3 and TRBJ1-6, with D possibly TRBD1 on 6 matching bases. The V gene lost 2 bases and the J gene lost 8 bases, with 7 bases spanning the gap. The germline CDR1 and CDR2 sequences are SGHTA and FQGTGA. The CDR3 runs 13 residues. The CDR3 nucleotides read TGTGCCAGCAGCTTATACAGGGATTCACCCCTCCACTTT. It is translated as CASSLYRDSPLHF.

The chain employs TRBV6-6 and TRBJ2-2, with D possibly matching TRBD2 (5 bases). Trimming removed 5 bases from V and 5 bases from J, with 9 bases in between. CDR3 length equals 13 residues. Germline V gene lookup returns CDR1 MNHNY and CDR2 SVGAGI (reference sequence). Written as DNA, the CDR3 is TGTGCCAGCAGTCGGACGGGAACCGGGGAGCTGTTTTTT. This gives the protein CASSRTGTGELFF.

The rearrangement links TRBV2 to TRBJ2-7; D call uncertain. This CDR3 is built from 11 residues. Deletions cut 6 bases from V and 7 bases from J, with 10 bases between. In germline, CDR1 is SNHLY, CDR2 FYNNEI. The DNA of the CDR3 is TGTGCCAGCAGCTACTCGGTGGAGCAGTACTTC. Its translation is CASSYSVEQYF.

V usage is TRBV29-1 and J usage is TRBJ1-1; D is unclear. Germline loops: CDR1 SQVTM, CDR2 ANQGSEA. The length of the CDR3 is 14 residues. Trimming shortened V by 3 bases and J by 2 bases, and 13 bases separated the two germline ends. CDR3 sequence reads: CSVDWGDKNTEAFF. As DNA, the CDR3 is TGCAGCGTTGATTGGGGAGACAAAAACACTGAAGCTTTCTTT.